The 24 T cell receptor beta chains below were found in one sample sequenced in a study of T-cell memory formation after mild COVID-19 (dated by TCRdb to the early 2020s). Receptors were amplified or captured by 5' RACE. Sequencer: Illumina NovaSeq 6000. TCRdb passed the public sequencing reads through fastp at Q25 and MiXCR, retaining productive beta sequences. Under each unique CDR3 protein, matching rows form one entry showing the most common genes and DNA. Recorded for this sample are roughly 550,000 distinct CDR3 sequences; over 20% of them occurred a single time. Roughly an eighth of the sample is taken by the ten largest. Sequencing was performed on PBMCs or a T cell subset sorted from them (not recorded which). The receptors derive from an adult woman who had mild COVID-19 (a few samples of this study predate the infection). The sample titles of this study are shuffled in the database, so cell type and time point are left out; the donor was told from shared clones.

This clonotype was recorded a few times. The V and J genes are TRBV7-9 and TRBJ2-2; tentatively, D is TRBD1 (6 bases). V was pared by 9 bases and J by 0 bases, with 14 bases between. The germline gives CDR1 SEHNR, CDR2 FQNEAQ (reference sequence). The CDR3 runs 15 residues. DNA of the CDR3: TGTGCCAGTAAACCCGGGACAACGAACACCGGGGAGCTGTTTTTT. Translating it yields CASKPGTTNTGELFF.

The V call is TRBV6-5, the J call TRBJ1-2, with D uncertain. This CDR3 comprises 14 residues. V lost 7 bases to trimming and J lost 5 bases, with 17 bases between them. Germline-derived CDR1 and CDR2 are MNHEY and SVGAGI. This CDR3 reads CASTPLGRRYGYTF. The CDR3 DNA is TGTGCCAGCACTCCGCTAGGCCGCAGATATGGCTACACCTTC.

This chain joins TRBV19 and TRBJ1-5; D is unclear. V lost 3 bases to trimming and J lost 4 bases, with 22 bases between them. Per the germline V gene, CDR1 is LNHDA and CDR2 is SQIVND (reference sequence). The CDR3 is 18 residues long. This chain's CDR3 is CASSILFAWNKDNQPQHF. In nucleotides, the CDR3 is TGTGCCAGTAGTATTCTTTTCGCATGGAATAAGGATAATCAGCCCCAGCATTTT. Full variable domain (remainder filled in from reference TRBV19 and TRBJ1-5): DGGITQSPKYLFRKEGQNVTLSCEQNLNHDAMYWYRQDPGQGLRLIYYSQIVNDFQKGDIAEGYSVSREKKESFPLTVTSAQKNPTAFYLCASSILFAWNKDNQPQHFGDGTRLSIL.

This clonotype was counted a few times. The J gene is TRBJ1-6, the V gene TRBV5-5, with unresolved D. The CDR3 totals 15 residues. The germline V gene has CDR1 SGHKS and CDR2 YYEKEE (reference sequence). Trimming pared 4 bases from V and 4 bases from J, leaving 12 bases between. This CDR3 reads CASSPVGSYNSPLHF. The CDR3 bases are TGTGCCAGCAGCCCTGTCGGCAGTTATAATTCACCCCTCCACTTT.

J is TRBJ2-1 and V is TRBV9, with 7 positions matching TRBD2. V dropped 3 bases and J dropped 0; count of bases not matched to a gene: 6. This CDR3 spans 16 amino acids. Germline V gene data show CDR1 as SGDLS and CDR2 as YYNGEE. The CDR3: CASSEGTTLSYNEQFF. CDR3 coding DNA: TGTGCCAGCAGCGAGGGGACTACGCTCTCCTACAATGAGCAGTTCTTC.

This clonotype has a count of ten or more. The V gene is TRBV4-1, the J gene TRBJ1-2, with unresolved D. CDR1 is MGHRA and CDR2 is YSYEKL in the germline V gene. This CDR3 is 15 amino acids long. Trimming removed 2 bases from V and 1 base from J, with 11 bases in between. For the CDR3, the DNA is TGCGCCAGCAGCCAATCGCTTCGCAATAACTATGGCTACACCTTC. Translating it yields CASSQSLRNNYGYTF.

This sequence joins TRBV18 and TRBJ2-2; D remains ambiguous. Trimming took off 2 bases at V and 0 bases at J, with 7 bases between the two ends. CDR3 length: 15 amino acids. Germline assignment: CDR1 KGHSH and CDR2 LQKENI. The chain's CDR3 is CASSPTETNTGELFF. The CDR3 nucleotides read TGTGCCAGCTCACCAACAGAAACGAACACCGGGGAGCTGTTTTTT.

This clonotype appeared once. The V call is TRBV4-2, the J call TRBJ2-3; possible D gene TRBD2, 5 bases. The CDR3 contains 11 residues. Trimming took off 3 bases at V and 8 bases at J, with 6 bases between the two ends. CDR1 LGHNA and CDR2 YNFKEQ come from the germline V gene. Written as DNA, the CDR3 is TGTGCCAGCAGCCACGAGGGTACGCAGTATTTT. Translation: CASSHEGTQYF.

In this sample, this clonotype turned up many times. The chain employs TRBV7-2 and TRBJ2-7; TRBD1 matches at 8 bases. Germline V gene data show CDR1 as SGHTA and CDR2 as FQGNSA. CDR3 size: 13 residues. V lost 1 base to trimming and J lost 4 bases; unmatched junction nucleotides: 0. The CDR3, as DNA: TGTGCCAGCAGCTTAGGGGACAGGTACGAGCAGTACTTC. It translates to CASSLGDRYEQYF. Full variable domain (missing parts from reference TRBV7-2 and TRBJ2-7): GAGVSQSPSNKVTEKGKDVELRCDPISGHTALYWYRQSLGQGLEFLIYFQGNSAPDKSGLPSDRFSAERTGGSVSTLTIQRTQQEDSAVYLCASSLGDRYEQYFGPGTRLTVT.

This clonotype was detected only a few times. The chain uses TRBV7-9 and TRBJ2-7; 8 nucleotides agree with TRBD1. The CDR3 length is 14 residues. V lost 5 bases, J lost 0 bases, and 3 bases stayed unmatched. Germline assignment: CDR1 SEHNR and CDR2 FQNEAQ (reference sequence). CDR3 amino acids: CASSRTGPSYEQYF. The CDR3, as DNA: TGTGCCAGCAGCCGGACAGGGCCCTCCTACGAGCAGTACTTC.

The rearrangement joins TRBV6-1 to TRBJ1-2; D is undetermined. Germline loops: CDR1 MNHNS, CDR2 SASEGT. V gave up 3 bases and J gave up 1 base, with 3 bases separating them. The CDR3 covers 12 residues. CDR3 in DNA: TGTGCCAGCAGTGAGTTTAACTATGGCTACACCTTC. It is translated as CASSEFNYGYTF.

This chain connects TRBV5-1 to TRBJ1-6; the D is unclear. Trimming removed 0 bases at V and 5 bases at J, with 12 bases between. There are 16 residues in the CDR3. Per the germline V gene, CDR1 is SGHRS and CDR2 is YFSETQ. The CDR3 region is CASSLGGRWNNSPLHF. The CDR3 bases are TGCGCCAGCAGCTTGGGGGGAAGATGGAATAATTCACCCCTCCACTTT.

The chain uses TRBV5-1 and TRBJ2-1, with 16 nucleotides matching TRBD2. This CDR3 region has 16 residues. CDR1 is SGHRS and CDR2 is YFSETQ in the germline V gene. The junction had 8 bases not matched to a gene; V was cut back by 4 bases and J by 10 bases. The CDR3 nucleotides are TGCGCCAGCAGCCAAGGGACTAGCGGGAGGGCCGGAGAGCAGTTCTTC. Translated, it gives CASSQGTSGRAGEQFF.

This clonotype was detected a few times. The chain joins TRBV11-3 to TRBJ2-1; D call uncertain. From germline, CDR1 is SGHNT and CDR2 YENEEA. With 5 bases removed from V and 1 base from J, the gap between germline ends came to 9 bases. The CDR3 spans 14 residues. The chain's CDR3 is CASSHRPSYNEQFF. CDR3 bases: TGTGCCAGCAGCCATCGCCCTTCCTACAATGAGCAGTTCTTC. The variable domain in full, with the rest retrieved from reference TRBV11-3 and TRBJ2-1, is EAGVVQSPRYKIIEKKQPVAFWCNPISGHNTLYWYLQNLGQGPELLIRYENEEAVDDSQLPKDRFSAERLKGVDSTLKIQPAELGDSAVYLCASSHRPSYNEQFFGPGTRLTVL.

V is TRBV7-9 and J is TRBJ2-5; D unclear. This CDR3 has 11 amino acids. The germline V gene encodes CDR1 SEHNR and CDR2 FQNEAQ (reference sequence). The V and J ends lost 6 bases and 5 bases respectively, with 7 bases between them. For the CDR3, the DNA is TGTGCCAGCAGGCAATGGGAGACCCAGTACTTC. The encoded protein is CASRQWETQYF. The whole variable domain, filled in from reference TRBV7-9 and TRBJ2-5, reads DTGVSQNPRHKITKRGQNVTFRCDPISEHNRLYWYRQTLGQGPEFLTYFQNEAQLEKSRLLSDRFSAERPKGSFSTLEIQRTEQGDSAMYLCASRQWETQYFGPGTRLLVL.

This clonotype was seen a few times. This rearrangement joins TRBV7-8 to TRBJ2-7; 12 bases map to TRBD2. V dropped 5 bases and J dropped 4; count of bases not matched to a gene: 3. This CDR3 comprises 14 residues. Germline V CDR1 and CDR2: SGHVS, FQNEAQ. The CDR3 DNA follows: TGTGCCAGCAGCCACGGACTAGCGGGGTACGAGCAGTACTTC. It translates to CASSHGLAGYEQYF.

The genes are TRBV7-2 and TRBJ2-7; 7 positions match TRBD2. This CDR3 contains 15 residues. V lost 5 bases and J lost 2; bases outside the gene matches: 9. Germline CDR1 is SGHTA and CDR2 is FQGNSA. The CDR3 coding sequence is TGTGCCAGCAGCGATCAGCGGGGTCCGACCTACGAGCAGTACTTC. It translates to CASSDQRGPTYEQYF.

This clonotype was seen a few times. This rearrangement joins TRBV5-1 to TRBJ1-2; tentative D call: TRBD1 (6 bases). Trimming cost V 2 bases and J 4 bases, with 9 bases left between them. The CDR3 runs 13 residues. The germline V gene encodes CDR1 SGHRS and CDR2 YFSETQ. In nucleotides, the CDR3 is TGCGCCAGCAGCTTCCGGGGGGCCTATGGCTACACCTTC. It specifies CASSFRGAYGYTF.

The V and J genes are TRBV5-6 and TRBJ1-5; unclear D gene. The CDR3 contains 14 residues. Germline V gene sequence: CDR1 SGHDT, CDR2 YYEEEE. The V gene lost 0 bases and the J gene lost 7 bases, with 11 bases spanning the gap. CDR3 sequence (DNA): TGTGCCAGCAGCTTGGGGTTGTACGTGCAGCCCCAGCATTTT. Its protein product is CASSLGLYVQPQHF.

CDR3 in DNA: TGTGCCAGCAGAAACCCCAACAGGGGCGCTTTATCCCAGTACTTC. Its translation is CASRNPNRGALSQYF. This chain joins TRBV5-5 and TRBJ2-5, with 7 bases that match TRBD1. The CDR3 runs to 15 residues. With V trimmed by 5 bases and J by 9 bases, 16 bases remained unmatched. The V gene's germline CDR1 is SGHKS and CDR2 YYEKEE (reference sequence).

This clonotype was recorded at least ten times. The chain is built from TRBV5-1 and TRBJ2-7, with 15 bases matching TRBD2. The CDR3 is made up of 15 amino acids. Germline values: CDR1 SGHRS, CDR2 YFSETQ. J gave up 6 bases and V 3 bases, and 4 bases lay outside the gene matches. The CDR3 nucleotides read TGCGCCAGCAGCTCCGGGACTAGCGGGGGGAGCGAGCAGTACTTC. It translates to CASSSGTSGGSEQYF.

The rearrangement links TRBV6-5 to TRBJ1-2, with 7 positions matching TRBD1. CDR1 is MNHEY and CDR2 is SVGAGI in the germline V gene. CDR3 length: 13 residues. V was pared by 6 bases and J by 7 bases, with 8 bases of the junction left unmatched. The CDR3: CASRQTGILGYTF. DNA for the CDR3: TGTGCCAGCAGACAGACAGGGATTCTTGGCTACACCTTC.

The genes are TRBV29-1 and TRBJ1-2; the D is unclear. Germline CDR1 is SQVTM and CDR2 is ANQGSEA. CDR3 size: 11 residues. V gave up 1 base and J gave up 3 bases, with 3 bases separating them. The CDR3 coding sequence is TGCAGCGTTGAAGGGGACTATGGCTACACCTTC. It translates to CSVEGDYGYTF.

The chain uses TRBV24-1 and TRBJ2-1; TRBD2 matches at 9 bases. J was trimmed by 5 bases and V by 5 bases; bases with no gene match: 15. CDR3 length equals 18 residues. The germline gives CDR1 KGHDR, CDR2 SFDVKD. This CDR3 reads CATSGSPRAGGKNNEQFF. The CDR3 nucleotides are TGTGCCACCAGTGGCTCCCCTCGGGCGGGGGGGAAGAACAATGAGCAGTTCTTC.